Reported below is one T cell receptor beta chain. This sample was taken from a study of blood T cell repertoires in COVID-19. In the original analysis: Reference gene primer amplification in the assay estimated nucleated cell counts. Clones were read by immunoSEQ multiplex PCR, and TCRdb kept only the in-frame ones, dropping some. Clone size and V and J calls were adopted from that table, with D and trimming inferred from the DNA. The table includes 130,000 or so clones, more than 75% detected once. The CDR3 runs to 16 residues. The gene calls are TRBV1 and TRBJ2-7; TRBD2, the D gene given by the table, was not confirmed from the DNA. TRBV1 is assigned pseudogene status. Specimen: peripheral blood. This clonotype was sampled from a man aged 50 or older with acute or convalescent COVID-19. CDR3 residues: CTSSQEGSGREFEQYF. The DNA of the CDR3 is TGCACCAGCAGCCAAGAGGGCAGCGGGAGGGAGTTCGAGCAGTACTTC.